The 14 T cell receptor beta chains presented below share a single source sample, sequenced in a study of CD8+ T cells in alopecia areata. Sample treatment: oral pan-JAK inhibitor, 5-10 mg twice daily. Extracted RNA was reverse transcribed into cDNA, the sequencing template. TCRdb keeps only in-frame clones here, not all; method: immunoSEQ multiplex PCR. The sample records some 220,000 clones, about three fifths being singletons. The source material was CD4+ T cells sorted from blood, sampled at week 4, from a patient treated with tofacitinib. The receptors shown here come from a human donor with alopecia areata.

This clone was seen a handful of times. Since no conserved phenylalanine or tryptophan closes the CDR3, a read error is the likely cause. No DNA is shown, since the ends of the CDR3 on it are uncertain; the CDR3 is the one TCRdb lists. This chain's CDR3 is CASSPGRGG. The rearrangement joins TRBV5-6 to TRBJ1-1. Germline V gene lookup returns CDR1 SGHDT and CDR2 YYEEEE. With termini counted, the CDR3 has 9 amino acids.

The genes are TRBV29-1 and TRBJ1-1; no clear D gene. Trimming took off 2 bases at V and 3 bases at J, with 7 bases between the two ends. The CDR3 is 12 amino acids. In germline, CDR1 is SQVTM, CDR2 ANQGSEA. The CDR3 is CSVEKQDTEAFF. CDR3 DNA sequence: TGCAGCGTTGAAAAGCAGGACACTGAAGCTTTCTTT.

This clone has only a few counts. The chain carries TRBV27 and TRBJ2-1; the D gene is possibly TRBD2 (6 bases). The CDR3 totals 17 residues. CDR1 is MNHEY, CDR2 SMNVEV, per germline (reference sequence). Trimming took off 2 bases at V and 3 bases at J, with 17 bases between the two ends. The CDR3 protein is CASSLKSGGLNYNEQFF. DNA for the CDR3: TGTGCCAGCAGTTTAAAGTCCGGGGGACTCAACTACAATGAGCAGTTCTTC.

This sequence joins TRBV7-2 and TRBJ2-4; 11 bases match TRBD1. J lost 2 bases, V lost 5 bases, and 2 bases had no gene match. Germline CDR1 reads SGHTA; CDR2 reads FQGNSA. This CDR3 contains 15 residues. In DNA, the CDR3 is TGTGCCAGCAGCCGGGACAGGGGGACCAAAAACATTCAGTACTTC. Encoded protein: CASSRDRGTKNIQYF. The variable domain in full, with the rest retrieved from reference TRBV7-2 and TRBJ2-4, is GAGVSQSPSNKVTEKGKDVELRCDPISGHTALYWYRQSLGQGLEFLIYFQGNSAPDKSGLPSDRFSAERTGGSVSTLTIQRTQQEDSAVYLCASSRDRGTKNIQYFGAGTRLSVL.

The genes are TRBV30 and TRBJ1-3; D ambiguous. Trimming removed 2 bases at V and 8 bases at J, with 19 bases between. CDR3 length: 15 amino acids. Germline CDR1 GTSNPN, CDR2 SVGIG (reference sequence). Written as DNA, the CDR3 is TGTGCCTGGAGTTATGGCAGAGTTTACGGGGACACCATATATTTT. Its protein is CAWSYGRVYGDTIYF.

The chain carries TRBV29-1 and TRBJ2-5, with TRBD2 matching 8 bases. In germline, CDR1 is SQVTM, CDR2 ANQGSEA. The length of the CDR3 is 14 residues. The V and J ends lost 4 bases and 2 bases, in that order; junction bases with no gene match: 6. This chain's CDR3 is CSVAGGGWQETQYF. CDR3 in DNA: TGCAGCGTTGCGGGCGGGGGGTGGCAAGAGACCCAGTACTTC.

This clone was observed a handful of times. Other DNA sequences from this sample encode an identical CDR3 as well. The V call is TRBV5-1, the J call TRBJ2-3, with a weak D call TRBD1 (5 bases). This CDR3 is 15 amino acids long. V was trimmed by 1 base and J by 2 bases, leaving 11 bases between them. Germline values: CDR1 SGHRS, CDR2 YFSETQ. CDR3 sequence (DNA): TGCGCCAGCAGCTTGAGGGGATTGTACACAGATACGCAGTATTTT. It encodes CASSLRGLYTDTQYF.

CDR3 amino acids: CASSPELKNTGELFF. The CDR3 DNA sequence: TGCGCCAGCAGCCCCGAGCTAAAGAACACCGGGGAGCTGTTTTTT. The chain recombines TRBV5-1 with TRBJ2-2; no clear D gene. CDR1 is SGHRS and CDR2 is YFSETQ in the germline V gene. Trimming took off 4 bases at V and 1 base at J, with 11 bases between the two ends. CDR3 size: 15 residues.

The V and J genes are TRBV29-1 and TRBJ2-5, with 10 bases that match TRBD1. This CDR3 has 12 amino acids. Trimming at V came to 5 bases and at J to 4 bases, leaving 1 base not matched to a gene. The germline V gene encodes CDR1 SQVTM and CDR2 ANQGSEA. CDR3 residues: CSVRTGGETQYF. CDR3 bases: TGCAGCGTTAGGACAGGGGGAGAGACCCAGTACTTC.

In nucleotides, the CDR3 is TGCAGCGTTGCGCACGACACCAGGAACACTGAAGCTTTCTTT. Protein product: CSVAHDTRNTEAFF. The chain links TRBV29-1 to TRBJ1-1; D gene ambiguous. Germline assignment: CDR1 SQVTM and CDR2 ANQGSEA. This CDR3 has 14 residues. Trimming pared 4 bases from V and 1 base from J, leaving 13 bases between.

This clone was seen a few times. The chain recombines TRBV30 with TRBJ2-2; D may be TRBD2 (6 bases). Germline V gene sequence: CDR1 GTSNPN, CDR2 SVGIG (reference sequence). The V end lost 1 base, the J end lost 6 bases, and 9 bases lay between the germline ends. The CDR3 contains 13 residues. The CDR3 nucleotides read TGTGCCTGGAGTGCTAGCGTGGCCGGGGAGCTGTTTTTT. Translating it yields CAWSASVAGELFF.

This chain links TRBV28 with TRBJ2-5; TRBD1 aligns across 7 bases. This CDR3 contains 14 residues. CDR1 is MDHEN, CDR2 SYDVKM, per germline. Trimming cost V 9 bases and J 1 base; bases outside gene matches: 8. This chain's CDR3 is CASSPGTVQETQYF. The CDR3 region has the DNA TGTGCCAGTTCACCCGGGACAGTCCAAGAGACCCAGTACTTC.

This clone was seen only a few times. The V gene is TRBV29-1, the J gene TRBJ1-1, with 7 bases fitting TRBD1. The CDR3 has 12 residues. Germline V gene lookup returns CDR1 SQVTM and CDR2 ANQGSEA. Germline trimming cut 6 bases from V and 4 bases from J; bases unmatched to any gene: 5. CDR3 loop: CSVTGSGTEAFF. CDR3 DNA: TGCAGCGTGACAGGGAGTGGCACTGAAGCTTTCTTT.

The chain couples TRBV29-1 to TRBJ1-1, with 10 nucleotides matching TRBD1. The CDR3 loop spans 14 amino acids. Germline lookup yields CDR1 SQVTM and CDR2 ANQGSEA. J gave up 4 bases and V 6 bases, and 8 bases lay outside the gene matches. The CDR3 nucleotides read TGCAGCGTGACCCGGGGACAGGGGTCCACTGAAGCTTTCTTT. Translation: CSVTRGQGSTEAFF. Using reference TRBV29-1 and TRBJ1-1 for the parts outside the CDR3, the full variable domain is SAVISQKPSRDICQRGTSLTIQCQVDSQVTMMFWYRQQPGQSLTLIATANQGSEATYESGFVIDKFPISRPNLTFSTLTVSNMSPEDSSIYLCSVTRGQGSTEAFFGQGTRLTVV.